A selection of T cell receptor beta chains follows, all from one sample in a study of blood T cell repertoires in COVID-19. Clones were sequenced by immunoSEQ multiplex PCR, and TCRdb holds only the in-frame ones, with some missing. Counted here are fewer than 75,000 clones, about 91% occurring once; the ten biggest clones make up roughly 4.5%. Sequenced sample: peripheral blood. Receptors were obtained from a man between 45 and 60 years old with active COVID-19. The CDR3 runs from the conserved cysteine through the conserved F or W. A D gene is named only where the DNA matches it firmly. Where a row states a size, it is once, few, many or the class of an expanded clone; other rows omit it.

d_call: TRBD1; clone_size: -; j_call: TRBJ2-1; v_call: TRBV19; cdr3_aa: CASRSTGTGVYNEQFF; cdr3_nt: TGTGCCAGTAGATCCACCGGGACAGGGGTCTACAATGAGCAGTTCTTC
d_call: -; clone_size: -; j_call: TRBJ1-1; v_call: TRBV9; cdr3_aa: CASSVDVRQHTEAFF; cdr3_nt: TGTGCCAGCAGCGTAGACGTCAGACAACACACTGAAGCTTTCTTT
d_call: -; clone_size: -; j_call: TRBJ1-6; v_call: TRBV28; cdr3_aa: CASNRNSPLHF; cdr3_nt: TGTGCCAGCAACAGGAATTCACCCCTCCACTTT
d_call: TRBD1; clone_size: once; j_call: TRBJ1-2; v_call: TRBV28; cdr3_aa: CASSWTGSYGYTF; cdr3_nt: TGTGCCAGCAGTTGGACAGGTAGCTATGGCTACACCTTC
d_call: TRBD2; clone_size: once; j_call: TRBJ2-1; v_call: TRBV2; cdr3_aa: CASSDGLGSYNEQFF; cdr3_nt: TGTGCCAGCAGTGATGGACTAGGATCTTACAATGAGCAGTTCTTC
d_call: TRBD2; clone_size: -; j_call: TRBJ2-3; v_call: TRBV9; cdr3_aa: CASSVGLAGDTQYF; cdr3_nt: TGTGCCAGCAGCGTAGGACTAGCGGGAGATACGCAGTATTTT
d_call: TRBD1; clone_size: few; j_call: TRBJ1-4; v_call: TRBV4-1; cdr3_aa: CASSRSWGQGAGNEKLFF; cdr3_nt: TGCGCCAGCAGCCGAAGCTGGGGACAGGGGGCGGGTAATGAAAAACTGTTTTTT
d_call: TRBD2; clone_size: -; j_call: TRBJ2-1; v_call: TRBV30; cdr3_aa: CAWSSGGGNEQFF; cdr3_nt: TGTGCCTGGTCTAGCGGGGGTGGGAATGAGCAGTTCTTC
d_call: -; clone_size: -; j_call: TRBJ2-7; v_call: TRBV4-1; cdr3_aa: CASSPQLAYEQYF; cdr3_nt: TGCGCCAGCAGCCCGCAACTAGCTTACGAGCAGTACTTC
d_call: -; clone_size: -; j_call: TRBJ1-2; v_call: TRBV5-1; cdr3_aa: CASSDIGAGYTF; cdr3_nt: TGCGCCAGCAGCGATATAGGGGCTGGCTACACCTTC
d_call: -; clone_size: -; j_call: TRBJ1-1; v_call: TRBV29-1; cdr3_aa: CSVRRATDRNTEAFF; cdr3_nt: TGCAGCGTGAGGAGGGCAACAGATCGAAACACTGAAGCTTTCTTT
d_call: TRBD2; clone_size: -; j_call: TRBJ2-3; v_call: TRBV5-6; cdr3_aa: CASSSPMTSGYTDTQYF; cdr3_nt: TGTGCCAGCAGCTCACCCATGACTAGCGGGTACACAGATACGCAGTATTTT
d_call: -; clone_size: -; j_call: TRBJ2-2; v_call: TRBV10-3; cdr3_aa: CAISESGRVRTGELFF; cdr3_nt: TGTGCCATCAGTGAGTCAGGCAGGGTGAGAACCGGGGAGCTGTTTTTT
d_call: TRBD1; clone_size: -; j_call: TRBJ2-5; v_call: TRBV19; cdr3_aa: CASSTQTGGGGETQYF; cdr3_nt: TGTGCCAGTAGTACTCAGACAGGGGGAGGAGGAGAGACCCAGTACTTC
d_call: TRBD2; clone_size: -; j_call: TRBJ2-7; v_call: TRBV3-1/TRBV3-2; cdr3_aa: CASSQEGLATVYEQYF; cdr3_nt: TGTGCCAGCAGCCAGGAGGGACTAGCGACCGTCTACGAGCAGTACTTC
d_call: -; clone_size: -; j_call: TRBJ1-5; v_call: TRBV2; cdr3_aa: CASSEGRAPQPQHF; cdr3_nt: TGTGCCAGCAGTGAAGGCAGGGCCCCTCAGCCCCAGCATTTT
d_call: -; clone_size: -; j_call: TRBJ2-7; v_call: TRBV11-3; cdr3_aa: CASSLHLSPRYEQYF; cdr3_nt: TGTGCCAGCAGCCTTCACCTATCACCGCGGTACGAGCAGTACTTC
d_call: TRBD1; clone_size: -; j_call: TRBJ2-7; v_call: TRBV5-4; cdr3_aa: CASSLSWSGTGSHEQYF; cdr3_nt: TGTGCCAGCAGCTTGTCCTGGTCCGGGACAGGGTCTCACGAGCAGTACTTC
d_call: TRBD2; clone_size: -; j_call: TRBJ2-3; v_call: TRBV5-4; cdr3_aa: CASSLGVGLAGGGDTQYF; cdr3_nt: TGTGCCAGCAGCTTGGGAGTTGGACTAGCGGGAGGGGGAGATACGCAGTATTTT
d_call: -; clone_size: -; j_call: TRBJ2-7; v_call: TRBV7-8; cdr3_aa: CASSLGRGQYEQYF; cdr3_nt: TGTGCCAGCAGCTTAGGACGGGGTCAGTACGAGCAGTACTTC
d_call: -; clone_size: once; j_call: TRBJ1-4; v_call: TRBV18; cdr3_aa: CASSPTPPEKLFF; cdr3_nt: TGTGCCAGCTCTCCTACTCCACCCGAAAAACTGTTTTTT
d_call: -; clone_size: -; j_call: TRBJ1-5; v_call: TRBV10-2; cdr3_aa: CASSVGNQPQHF; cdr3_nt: TGCGCCAGCAGTGTCGGCAATCAGCCCCAGCATTTT
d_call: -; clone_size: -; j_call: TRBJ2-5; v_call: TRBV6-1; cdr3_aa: CASSDPGETQYF; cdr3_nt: TGTGCCAGCAGTGACCCAGGAGAGACCCAGTACTTC
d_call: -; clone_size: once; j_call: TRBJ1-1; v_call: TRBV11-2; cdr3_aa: CASSSSPVTEAFF; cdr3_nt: TGTGCCAGCAGCTCCTCCCCGGTCACTGAAGCTTTCTTT
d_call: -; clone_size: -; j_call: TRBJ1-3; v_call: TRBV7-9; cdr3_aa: CASSPVTSSGNTIYF; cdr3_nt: TGTGCCAGCAGCCCGGTGACAAGCTCTGGAAACACCATATATTTT
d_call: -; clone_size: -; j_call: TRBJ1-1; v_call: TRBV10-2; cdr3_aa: CACAEGLPNTEAFF; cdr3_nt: TGCGCCTGCGCTGAAGGACTTCCGAACACTGAAGCTTTCTTT
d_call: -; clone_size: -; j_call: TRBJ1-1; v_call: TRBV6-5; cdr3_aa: CASSLDYTRTEAFF; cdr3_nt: TGTGCCAGCAGTTTGGATTACACGCGGACTGAAGCTTTCTTT
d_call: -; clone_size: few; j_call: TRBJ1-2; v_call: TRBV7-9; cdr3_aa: CASSILGGIAYGYTF; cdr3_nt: TGTGCCAGCAGCATTCTCGGGGGTATCGCTTATGGCTACACCTTC
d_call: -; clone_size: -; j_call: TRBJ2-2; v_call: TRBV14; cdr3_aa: CASSQELGNTGELFF; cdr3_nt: TGTGCCAGCAGCCAAGAGCTCGGGAACACCGGGGAGCTGTTTTTT
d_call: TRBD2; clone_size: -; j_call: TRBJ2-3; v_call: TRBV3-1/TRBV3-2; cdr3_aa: CASSRLAGVTDTQYF; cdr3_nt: TGTGCCAGCAGTCGACTAGCGGGGGTCACAGATACGCAGTATTTT
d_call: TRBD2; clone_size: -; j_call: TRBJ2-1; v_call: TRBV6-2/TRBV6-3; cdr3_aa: CASSYPTTSGRSGGAWEQFF; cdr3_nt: TGTGCCAGCAGTTACCCCACCACCTCGGGTCGGAGCGGGGGGGCGTGGGAGCAGTTCTTC
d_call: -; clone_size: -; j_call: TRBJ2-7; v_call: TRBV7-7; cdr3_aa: CASSFTETYEQYF; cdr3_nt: TGTGCCAGCAGCTTTACAGAGACCTACGAGCAGTACTTC
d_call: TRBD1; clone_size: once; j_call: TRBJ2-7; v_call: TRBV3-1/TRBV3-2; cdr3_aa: CASSQLQGAHEQYF; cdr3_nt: TGTGCCAGCAGCCAGCTACAGGGGGCCCACGAGCAGTACTTC
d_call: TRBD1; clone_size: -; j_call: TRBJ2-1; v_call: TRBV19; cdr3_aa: CASTPRAGGEQFF; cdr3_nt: TGTGCCAGTACCCCTCGGGCAGGGGGTGAGCAGTTCTTC
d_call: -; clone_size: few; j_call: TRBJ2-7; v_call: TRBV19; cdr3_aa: CASRKTHGSLYYEQYF; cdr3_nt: TGTGCCAGCAGAAAGACTCACGGGTCCCTATACTACGAGCAGTACTTC
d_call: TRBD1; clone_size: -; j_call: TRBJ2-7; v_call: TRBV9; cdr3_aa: CASSTGQASYEQYF; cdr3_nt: TGTGCCAGCAGTACTGGACAGGCCTCCTACGAGCAGTACTTC